This T cell receptor beta chain comes out of a study of blood T cell repertoires in COVID-19. Study information: Researchers got acute and convalescent COVID-19 samples from the United States, Italy and Spain. The analysed material was cDNA or gDNA that came from T cells, B-cell-depleted T cells, or PBMCs.

Original processing notes: Reference gene primer amplification gave nucleated cell count estimates. Sequencing was performed with immunoSEQ multiplex PCR; in TCRdb, only in-frame clones are kept and a portion is missing. That table furnishes V, J and clone size, whereas the DNA furnished D and trimming. This sample yields 150,000 to 200,000 clones, of which approximately 90% are seen a single time; approximately 4% belongs to the top ten. The length of the CDR3 is 13 residues. Per germline, CDR1 SNHLY and CDR2 FYNNEI. The J segment lost 4 bases and the V segment lost 6 bases, leaving 3 bases of the junction unmatched.

Sample: peripheral blood. The J gene is TRBJ2-3, the V gene TRBV2; TRBD2 matches at 8 bases. The TCR was taken from a human donor in a cohort sampled during active COVID-19. CDR3 region: CASSGRAADTQYF. The DNA of the CDR3 is TGTGCCAGCAGCGGGAGGGCCGCAGATACGCAGTATTTT.